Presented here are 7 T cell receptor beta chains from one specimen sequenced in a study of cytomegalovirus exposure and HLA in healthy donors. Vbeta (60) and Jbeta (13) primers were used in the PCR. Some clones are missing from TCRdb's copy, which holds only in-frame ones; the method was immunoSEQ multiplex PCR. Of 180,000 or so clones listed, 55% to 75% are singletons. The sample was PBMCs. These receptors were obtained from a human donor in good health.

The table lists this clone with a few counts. CDR3 DNA: TGCGCCAGCAGCCCCTCCGGGACAGGACCGCGAACCGGGGAGCTGTTTTTT. Translation: CASSPSGTGPRTGELFF. J is TRBJ2-2 and V is TRBV5-1; the match to TRBD1 covers 8 bases. Losses at the gene ends were 4 bases for V and 5 bases for J; bases not matched to a gene: 13. This CDR3 has 17 amino acids. Germline CDR1 SGHRS, CDR2 YFSETQ.

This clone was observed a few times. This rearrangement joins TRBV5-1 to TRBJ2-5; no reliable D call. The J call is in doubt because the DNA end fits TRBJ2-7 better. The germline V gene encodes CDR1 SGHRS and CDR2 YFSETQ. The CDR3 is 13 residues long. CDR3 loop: CASSLGPDYEQYF. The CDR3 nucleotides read TGCGCCAGCAGCTTGGGGCCCGACTACGAGCAGTACTTC.

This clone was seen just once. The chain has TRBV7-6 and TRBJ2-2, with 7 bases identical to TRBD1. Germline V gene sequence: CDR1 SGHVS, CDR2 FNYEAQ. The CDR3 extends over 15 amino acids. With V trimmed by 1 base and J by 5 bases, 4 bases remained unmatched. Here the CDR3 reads CASSLGQGGTGELFF. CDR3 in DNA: TGTGCCAGCAGCTTAGGACAGGGTGGGACCGGGGAGCTGTTTTTT.

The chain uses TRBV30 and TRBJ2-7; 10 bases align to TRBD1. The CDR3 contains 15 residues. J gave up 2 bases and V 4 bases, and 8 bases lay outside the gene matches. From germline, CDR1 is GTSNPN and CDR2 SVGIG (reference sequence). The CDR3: CAWKRTGTGAYEQYF. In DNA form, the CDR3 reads TGTGCCTGGAAAAGGACCGGGACAGGGGCCTACGAGCAGTACTTC. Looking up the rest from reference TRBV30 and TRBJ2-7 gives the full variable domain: SQTIHQWPATLVQPVGSPLSLECTVEGTSNPNLYWYRQAAGRGLQLLFYSVGIGQISSEVPQNLSASRPQDRQFILSSKKLLLSDSGFYLCAWKRTGTGAYEQYFGPGTRLTVT.

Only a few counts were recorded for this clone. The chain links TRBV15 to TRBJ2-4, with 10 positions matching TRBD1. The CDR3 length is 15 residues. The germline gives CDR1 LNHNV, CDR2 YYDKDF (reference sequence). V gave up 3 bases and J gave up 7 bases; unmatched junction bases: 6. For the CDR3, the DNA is TGTGCCACCAGCAGGGGACAGGGGTGGGACAACATTCAGTACTTC. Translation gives CATSRGQGWDNIQYF.

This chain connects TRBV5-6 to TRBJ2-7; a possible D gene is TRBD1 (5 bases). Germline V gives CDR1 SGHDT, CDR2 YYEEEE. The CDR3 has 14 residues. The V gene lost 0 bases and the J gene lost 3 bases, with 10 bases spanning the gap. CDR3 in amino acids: CASSLGGSGYEQYF. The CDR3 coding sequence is TGTGCCAGCAGCTTGGGGGGCTCGGGCTACGAGCAGTACTTC. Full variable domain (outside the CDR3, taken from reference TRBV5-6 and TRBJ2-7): DAGVTQSPTHLIKTRGQQVTLRCSPKSGHDTVSWYQQALGQGPQFIFQYYEEEERQRGNFPDRFSGHQFPNYSSELNVNALLLGDSALYLCASSLGGSGYEQYFGPGTRLTVT.

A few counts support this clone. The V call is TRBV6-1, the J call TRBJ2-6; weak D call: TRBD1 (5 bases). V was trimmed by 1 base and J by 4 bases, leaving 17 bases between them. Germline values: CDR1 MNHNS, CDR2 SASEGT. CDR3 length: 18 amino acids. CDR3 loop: CASSEVGARRPGANVLTF. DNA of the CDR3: TGTGCCAGCAGTGAAGTAGGGGCTAGAAGACCCGGGGCCAACGTCCTGACTTTC.